Detailed here is one T cell receptor beta chain. Its antigen target is currently unknown. No much larger clone is present one base from it, and per-base qualities are unavailable. This sample was taken from a study of response to subunit inactivated influenza vaccine (dated by TCRdb to between 2018 and 2020). Regarding the research as a whole: To follow how T cells responded to a trivalent subunit inactivated influenza vaccine, the researchers relied on deep quantitative profiling of the T cell receptor repertoire. Beyond this particular receptor, the publication reports: The authors suggested that each seasonal influenza vaccination may recruit only a limited number of new T cells.

Library preparation used RT-PCR. The data were produced on an Illumina HiSeq 2500. TCRdb's own reprocessing of the public reads used fastp at Q25 and MiXCR and kept productive beta chains. Every entry covers one CDR3 protein and lists the most common genes and DNA from its rows. Counted in this sample were roughly 540,000 distinct CDR3 sequences; under 25% of them appeared once. Around 2.8% of the sample lies in the top ten. The CDR1 and CDR2 encoded by the germline V gene are LGHNA and YSLEER. The CDR3, cysteine through phenylalanine, is 15 amino acids long. Only the CDR3 portion is preserved as DNA: 45 bases, with reading frame beginning at the first base. V is reduced by 1 base and J by 7 bases, leaving a spacing of 13 bases between them. A further study also used this sample, focusing on T cells expressing NK-cell markers. In that second paper, the authors write: TCR beta cDNA libraries were prepared using 5'RACE template switching, which introduced a universal primer site and unique molecular identifiers. In sorted CD3+CD56+NKG2C+, CD3+CD56+NKG2C- and CD3+CD56-NKG2C+ T-cell subsets from about 8 donors, TCR beta-chain repertoires were profiled. Among the eight sequenced donors, seven were HCMV-seropositive and one was HCMV-seronegative. To restrict sorting to alphabetaTCR-expressing T cells, an anti-gammadeltaTCR antibody was added in several experiments. For roughly 6 donors, the dominant CD3+CD56+NKG2C+ clonotypes were among the top 10 CD8+ clonotypes and accounted for roughly 1.0-7.5% of CD8+ T cells. Those dominant clonotypes were again the most abundant among CD3+CD56-NKG2C+ cells in a handful of donors, at about 28.3-65%. Whether the expanded NKG2C-expressing T cell clones were specific for HCMV antigens was left unclear. The eight sequenced donors were randomly selected healthy volunteers, three men and five women. HCMV serostatus was determined by detecting HCMV-specific IgG in serum with a commercial ELISA kit. Ficoll density gradient centrifugation was used to isolate peripheral blood mononuclear cells from blood. CD4+ and CD8+ T cells were isolated from PBMC by magnetic immunoseparation with Miltenyi isolation kits. Synthesis of cDNA was primed from the TCR beta constant segment and was followed by two consecutive PCR amplification steps. Sequencing of the libraries produced 2 x 150 bp reads on Illumina HiSeq 2000/2500, MiSeq or NextSeq. MIGEC was used to demultiplex reads and group the reads by UMI, and MiTCR was used to assemble and quantify clonotypes. To exclude erroneous sequences, any TCR cDNA sequence not supported by at least two reads was discarded. Downstream repertoire analysis used the tcR package, and clonotypes were matched across fractions by CDR3 nucleotide sequence plus V segment. VDJmatch was used to annotate antigen specificity against VDJdb, with one amino acid substitution in CDR3 permitted.

The clonotype comes from a man aged 45-60 years who received an inactivated influenza vaccine. Donor details come from another sample of the same person, matched by shared clones. The sample consisted of CD4+ T cells sorted from PBMCs, taken about 11 days after vaccination. The chain was built from TRBV4-3 and TRBJ2-2, and possibly TRBD1, on 6 matching bases. Here the CDR3 is given as CASSQGPGAGGELFF. Read as DNA, the sequence is TGCGCCAGCAGCCAAGGGCCAGGGGCAGGCGGGGAGCTGTTTTTT.